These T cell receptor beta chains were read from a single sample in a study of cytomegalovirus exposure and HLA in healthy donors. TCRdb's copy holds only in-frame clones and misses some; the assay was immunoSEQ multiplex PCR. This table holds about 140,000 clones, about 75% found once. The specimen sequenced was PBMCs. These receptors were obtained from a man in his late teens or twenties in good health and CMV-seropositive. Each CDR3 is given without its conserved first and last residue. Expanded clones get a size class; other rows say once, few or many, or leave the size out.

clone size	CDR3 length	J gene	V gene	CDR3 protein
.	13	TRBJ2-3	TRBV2	ASRIAGVVTDTQY
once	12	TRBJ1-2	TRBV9	ASSVESRWGGYT
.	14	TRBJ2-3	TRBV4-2	ASSQDRASGRDTQY
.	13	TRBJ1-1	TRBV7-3	ASSETQGPSTEAF
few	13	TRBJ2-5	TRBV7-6	ASRNPGNLQETQY
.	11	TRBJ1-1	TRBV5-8	ASSSQGAAEAF
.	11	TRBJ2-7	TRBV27	ASSRGGFYEQY
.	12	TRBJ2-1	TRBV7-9	ASSLVTSVNEQF
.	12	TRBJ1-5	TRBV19	ASNPTGTSEPQH
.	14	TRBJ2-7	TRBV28	ASSLTIREGLYEQY
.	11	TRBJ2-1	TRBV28	ASSFGLSNEQF
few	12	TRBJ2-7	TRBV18	ASSPRASSYEQY
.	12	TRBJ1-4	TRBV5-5	ASSLTVPQGKLF
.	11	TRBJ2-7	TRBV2	ASKSGGTYEQY
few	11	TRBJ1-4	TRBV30	AWSVLGHEKLF
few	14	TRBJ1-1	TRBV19	ASSIGYPRDRGEAF
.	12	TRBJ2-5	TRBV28	ASSRDRGPETQY
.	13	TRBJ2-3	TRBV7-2	ASSKYTASTDTQY
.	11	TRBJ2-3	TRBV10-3	ATTIAGTDTQY
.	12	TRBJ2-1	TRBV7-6	ASSNTGVVNEQF
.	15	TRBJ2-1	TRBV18	ASSHRTSGSSYNEQF
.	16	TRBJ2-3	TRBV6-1	ASSEEMWTSGTTDTQY
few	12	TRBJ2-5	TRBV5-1	ASSLGQGAETQY
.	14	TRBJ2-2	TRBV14	ASSQGAGTRTGELF
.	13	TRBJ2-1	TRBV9	ASSVGGDSYNEQF
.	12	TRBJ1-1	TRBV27	ASSGARSLTEAF
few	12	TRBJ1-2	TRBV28	ASSPPTGMGGYT
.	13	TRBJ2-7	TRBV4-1	ASSPLAEVSYEQY
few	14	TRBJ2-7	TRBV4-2	ASSPAAVGRSYEQY
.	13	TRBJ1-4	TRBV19	ASSIVGTGPEKLF